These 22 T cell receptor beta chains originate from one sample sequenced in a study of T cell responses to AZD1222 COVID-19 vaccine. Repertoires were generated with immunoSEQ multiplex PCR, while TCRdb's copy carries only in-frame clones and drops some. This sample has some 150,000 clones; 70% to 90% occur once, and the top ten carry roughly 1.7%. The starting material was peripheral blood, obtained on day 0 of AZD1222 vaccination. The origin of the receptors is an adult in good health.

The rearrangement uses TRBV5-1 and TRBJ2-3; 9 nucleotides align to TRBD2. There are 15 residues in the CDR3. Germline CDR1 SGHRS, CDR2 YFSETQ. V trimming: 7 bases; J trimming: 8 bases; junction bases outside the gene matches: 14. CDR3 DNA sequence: TGCGCCAGCGGCGATTCCGGGACTAGCAGCGGTACGCAGTATTTT. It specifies CASGDSGTSSGTQYF.

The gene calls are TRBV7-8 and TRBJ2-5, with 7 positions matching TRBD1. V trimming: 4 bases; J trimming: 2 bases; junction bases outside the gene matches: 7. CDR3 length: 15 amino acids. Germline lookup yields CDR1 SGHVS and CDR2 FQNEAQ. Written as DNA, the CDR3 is TGTGCCAGCAGCTCTCCGTCGGGACAGCAAGAGACCCAGTACTTC. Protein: CASSSPSGQQETQYF.

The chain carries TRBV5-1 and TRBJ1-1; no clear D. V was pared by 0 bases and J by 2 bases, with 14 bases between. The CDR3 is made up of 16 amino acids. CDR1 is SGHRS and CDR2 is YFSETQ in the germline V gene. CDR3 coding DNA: TGCGCCAGCAGCTTGGTCGGACGGCCGCTTAACACTGAAGCTTTCTTT. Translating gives CASSLVGRPLNTEAFF.

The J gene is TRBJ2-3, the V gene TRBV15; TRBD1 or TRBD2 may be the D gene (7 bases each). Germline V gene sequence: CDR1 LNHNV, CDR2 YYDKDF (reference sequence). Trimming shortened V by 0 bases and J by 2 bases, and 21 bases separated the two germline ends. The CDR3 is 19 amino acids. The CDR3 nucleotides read TGTGCCACCAGCAGAGATAGGCAGGGGGGGAGCGGAGCCACAGATACGCAGTATTTT. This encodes CATSRDRQGGSGATDTQYF.

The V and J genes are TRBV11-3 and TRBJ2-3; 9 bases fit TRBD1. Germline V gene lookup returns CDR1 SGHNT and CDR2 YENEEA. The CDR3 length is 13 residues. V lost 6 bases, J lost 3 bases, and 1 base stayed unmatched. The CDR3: CASRGQGTDTQYF. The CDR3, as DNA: TGTGCCAGCAGAGGACAGGGGACAGATACGCAGTATTTT.

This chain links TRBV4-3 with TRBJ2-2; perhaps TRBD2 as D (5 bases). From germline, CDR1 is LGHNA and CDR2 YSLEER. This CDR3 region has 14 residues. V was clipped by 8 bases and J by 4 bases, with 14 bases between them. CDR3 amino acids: CASRLLGATGELFF. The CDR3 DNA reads TGCGCCAGCCGTCTTCTGGGAGCCACCGGGGAGCTGTTTTTT.

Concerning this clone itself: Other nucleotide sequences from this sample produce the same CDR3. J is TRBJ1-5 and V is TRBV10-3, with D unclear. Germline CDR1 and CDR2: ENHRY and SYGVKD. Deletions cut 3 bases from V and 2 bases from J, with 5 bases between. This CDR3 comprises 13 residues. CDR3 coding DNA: TGTGCCATCAGTGACAGCGGCAATCAGCCCCAGCATTTT. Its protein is CAISDSGNQPQHF.

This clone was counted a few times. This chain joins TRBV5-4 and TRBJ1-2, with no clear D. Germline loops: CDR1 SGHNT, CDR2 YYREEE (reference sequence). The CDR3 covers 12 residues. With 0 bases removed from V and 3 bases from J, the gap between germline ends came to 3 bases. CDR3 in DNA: TGTGCCAGCAGCTTGGACTACTATGGCTACACCTTC. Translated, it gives CASSLDYYGYTF.

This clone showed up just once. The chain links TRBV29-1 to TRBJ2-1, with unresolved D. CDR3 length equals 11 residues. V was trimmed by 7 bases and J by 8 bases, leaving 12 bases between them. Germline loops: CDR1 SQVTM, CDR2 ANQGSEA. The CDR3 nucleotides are TGCAGCGGCCTAAACGTGGATGAGCAGTTCTTC. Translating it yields CSGLNVDEQFF.

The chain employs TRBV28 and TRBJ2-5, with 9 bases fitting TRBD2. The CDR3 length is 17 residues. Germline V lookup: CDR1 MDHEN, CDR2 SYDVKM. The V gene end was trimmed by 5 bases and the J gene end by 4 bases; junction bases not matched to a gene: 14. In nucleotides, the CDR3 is TGTGCCAGCAGTCCCCTGCGGCAAGCGGGAGGTAGAGAGACCCAGTACTTC. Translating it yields CASSPLRQAGGRETQYF.

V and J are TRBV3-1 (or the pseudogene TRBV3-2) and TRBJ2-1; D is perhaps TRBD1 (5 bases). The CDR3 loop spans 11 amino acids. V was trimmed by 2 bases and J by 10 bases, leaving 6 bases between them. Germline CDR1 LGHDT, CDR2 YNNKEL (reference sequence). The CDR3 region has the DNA TGTGCCAGCAGCCAACAGGGAGAGCAGTTCTTC. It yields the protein CASSQQGEQFF.

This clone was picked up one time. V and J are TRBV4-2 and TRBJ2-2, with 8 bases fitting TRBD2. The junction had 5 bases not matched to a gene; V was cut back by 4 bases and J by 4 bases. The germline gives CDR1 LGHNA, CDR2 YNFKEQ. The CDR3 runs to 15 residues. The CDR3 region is CASSPHSGGTGELFF. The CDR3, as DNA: TGTGCCAGCAGCCCTCACAGCGGGGGCACCGGGGAGCTGTTTTTT.

CDR3 in DNA: TGTGCCAGCAGTGAAGCTAGGGGCGGCCAAGAGACCCAGTACTTC. This sequence encodes CASSEARGGQETQYF. The V call is TRBV2, the J call TRBJ2-5; TRBD1 might be the D (5 bases). CDR3 length equals 15 residues. Germline V gives CDR1 SNHLY, CDR2 FYNNEI. V was pared by 0 bases and J by 1 base, with 9 bases between.

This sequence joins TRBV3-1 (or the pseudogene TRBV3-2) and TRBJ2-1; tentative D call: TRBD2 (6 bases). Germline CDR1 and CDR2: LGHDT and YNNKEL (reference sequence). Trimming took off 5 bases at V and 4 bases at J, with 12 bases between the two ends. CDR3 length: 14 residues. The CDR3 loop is CASSRRRGYNEQFF. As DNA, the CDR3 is TGTGCCAGCAGCAGGAGACGGGGGTACAATGAGCAGTTCTTC.

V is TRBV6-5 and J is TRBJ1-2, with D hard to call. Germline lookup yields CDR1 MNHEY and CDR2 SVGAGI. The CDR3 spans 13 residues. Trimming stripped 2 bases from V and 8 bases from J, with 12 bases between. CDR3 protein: CASSYERVRGYTF. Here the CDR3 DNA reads TGTGCCAGCAGTTACGAGAGGGTCCGCGGCTACACCTTC.

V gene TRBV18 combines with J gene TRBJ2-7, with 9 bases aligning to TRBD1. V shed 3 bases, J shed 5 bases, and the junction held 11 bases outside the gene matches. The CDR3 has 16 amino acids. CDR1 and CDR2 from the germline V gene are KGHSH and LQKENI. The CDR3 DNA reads TGTGCCAGCTCACCCATAGGGACAGGGCAAACCCACGAGCAGTACTTC. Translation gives CASSPIGTGQTHEQYF.

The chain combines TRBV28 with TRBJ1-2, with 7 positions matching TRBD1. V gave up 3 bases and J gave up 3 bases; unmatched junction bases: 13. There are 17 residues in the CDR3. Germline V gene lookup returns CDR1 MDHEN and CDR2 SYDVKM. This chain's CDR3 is CASSFTHPRGMDYGYTF. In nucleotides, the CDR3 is TGTGCCAGCAGTTTTACACATCCCAGGGGGATGGACTATGGCTACACCTTC.

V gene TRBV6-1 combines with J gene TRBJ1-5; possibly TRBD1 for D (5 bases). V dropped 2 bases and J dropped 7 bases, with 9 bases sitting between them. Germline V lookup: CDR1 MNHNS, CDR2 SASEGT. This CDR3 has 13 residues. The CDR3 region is CASSEQGRQPQHF. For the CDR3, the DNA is TGTGCCAGCAGTGAACAGGGTCGGCAGCCCCAGCATTTT.

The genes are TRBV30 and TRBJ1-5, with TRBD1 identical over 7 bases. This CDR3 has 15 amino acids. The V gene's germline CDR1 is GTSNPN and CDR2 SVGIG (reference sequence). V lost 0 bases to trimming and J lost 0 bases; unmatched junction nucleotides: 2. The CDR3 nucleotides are TGTGCCTGGAGTGTACAGGGGTATAGCAATCAGCCCCAGCATTTT. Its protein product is CAWSVQGYSNQPQHF.

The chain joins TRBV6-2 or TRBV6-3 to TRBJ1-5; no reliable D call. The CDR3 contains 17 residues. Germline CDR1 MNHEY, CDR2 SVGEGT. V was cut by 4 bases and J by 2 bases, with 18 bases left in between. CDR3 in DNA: TGTGCCAGCAGTTTTGGGCCGGGAGGTGGGCGCAATCAGCCCCAGCATTTT. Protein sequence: CASSFGPGGGRNQPQHF.

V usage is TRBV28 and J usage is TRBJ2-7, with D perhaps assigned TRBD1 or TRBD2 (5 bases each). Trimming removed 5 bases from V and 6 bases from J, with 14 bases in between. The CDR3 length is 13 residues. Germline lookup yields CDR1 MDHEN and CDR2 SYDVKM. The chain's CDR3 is CASSPSTGTEQYV. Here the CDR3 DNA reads TGTGCCAGCAGTCCTTCTACTGGGACCGAGCAGTACGTC.

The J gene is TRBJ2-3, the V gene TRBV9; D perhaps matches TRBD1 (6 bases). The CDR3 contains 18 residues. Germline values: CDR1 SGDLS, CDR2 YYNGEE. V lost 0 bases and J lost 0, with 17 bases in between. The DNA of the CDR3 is TGTGCCAGCAGCGTAGTGCCAGGGAACAGGGCGAGCACAGATACGCAGTATTTT. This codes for CASSVVPGNRASTDTQYF.